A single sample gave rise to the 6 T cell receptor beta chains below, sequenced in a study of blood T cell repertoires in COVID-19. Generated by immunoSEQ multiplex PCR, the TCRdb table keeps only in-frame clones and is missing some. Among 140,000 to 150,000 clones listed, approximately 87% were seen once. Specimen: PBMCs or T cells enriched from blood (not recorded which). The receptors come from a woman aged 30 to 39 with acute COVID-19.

The CDR3 DNA sequence: TGTGCCAGCAGCTCGACAGGGGGCTCTTCACCCCTCCACTTT. Its translation is CASSSTGGSSPLHF. The chain is built from TRBV7-3 and TRBJ1-6; 10 nucleotides align to TRBD1. The CDR3 totals 14 residues. Trimming cost V 4 bases and J 9 bases; bases outside gene matches: 3. CDR1 and CDR2 from the germline V gene are SGHTA and FQGTGA.

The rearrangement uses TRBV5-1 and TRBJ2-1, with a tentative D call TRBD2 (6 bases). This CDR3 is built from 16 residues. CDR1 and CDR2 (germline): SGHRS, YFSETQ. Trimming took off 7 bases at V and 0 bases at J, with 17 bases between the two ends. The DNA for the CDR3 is TGCGCCAGCCAGGAAGGCGGGATCAGCTCCTACAATGAGCAGTTCTTC. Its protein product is CASQEGGISSYNEQFF.

CDR3: CASSLTSGGITGELFF. In nucleotides, the CDR3 is TGTGCCAGCAGCCTTACTAGCGGGGGAATCACCGGGGAGCTGTTTTTT. This rearrangement joins TRBV7-2 to TRBJ2-2, with 11 bases lining up with TRBD2. The CDR3 spans 16 residues. The J segment lost 4 bases and the V segment lost 5 bases, leaving 6 bases of the junction unmatched. Germline CDR1 SGHTA, CDR2 FQGNSA.

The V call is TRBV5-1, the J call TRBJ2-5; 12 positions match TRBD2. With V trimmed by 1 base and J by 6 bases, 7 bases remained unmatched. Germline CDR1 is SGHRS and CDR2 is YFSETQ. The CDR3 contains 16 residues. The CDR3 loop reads CASSLSTSGSSKTQYF. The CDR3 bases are TGCGCCAGCAGCTTGTCGACTAGCGGGAGTTCAAAGACCCAGTACTTC.

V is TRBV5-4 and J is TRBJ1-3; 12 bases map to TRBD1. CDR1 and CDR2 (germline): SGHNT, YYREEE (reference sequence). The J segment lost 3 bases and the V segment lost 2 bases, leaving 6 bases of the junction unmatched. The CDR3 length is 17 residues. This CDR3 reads CASSLGDRGLGGNTIYF. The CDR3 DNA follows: TGTGCCAGCAGCTTAGGGGACAGGGGGCTAGGTGGAAACACCATATATTTT. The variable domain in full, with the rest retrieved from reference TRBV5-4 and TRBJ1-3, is ETGVTQSPTHLIKTRGQQVTLRCSSQSGHNTVSWYQQALGQGPQFIFQYYREEENGRGNFPPRFSGLQFPNYSSELNVNALELDDSALYLCASSLGDRGLGGNTIYFGEGSWLTVV.

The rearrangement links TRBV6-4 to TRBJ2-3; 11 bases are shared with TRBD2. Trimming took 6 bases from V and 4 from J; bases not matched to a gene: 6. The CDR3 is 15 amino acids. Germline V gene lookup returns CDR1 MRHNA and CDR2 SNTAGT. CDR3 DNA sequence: TGTGCCAGCAGCGCAACTAGCGGGAGTTCAGATACGCAGTATTTT. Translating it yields CASSATSGSSDTQYF.